Below are 7 T cell receptor beta chains sequenced from a single sample in a study of blood T cells in healthy people across ages. Alongside a J-beta primer mix, a sample-barcoded 5' primer served in a second PCR lasting roughly 7 to 12 cycles. Using its own MiXCR run on the 5' RACE reads, TCRdb lists one record per CDR3 protein. Among some 1.7 million distinct CDR3 sequences, under 30% were seen once, and the ten largest hold over 7%. Sequencing was done on a sample of blood. Every receptor here comes from a woman aged 30 to 39 in good health.

This clonotype was detected only a few times. The chain joins TRBV12-3 or TRBV12-4 to TRBJ1-6; D gene unclear. Trimming took 6 bases from V and 10 from J, leaving 13 bases between them. This CDR3 region has 13 residues. This chain's CDR3 is CASSPLLGSPLHF. In DNA form, the CDR3 reads TGTGCCAGCAGCCCCCTCTTGGGGTCACCCCTCCACTTT.

In its sample, this clonotype was seen a few times. This sequence joins TRBV27 and TRBJ2-1; the D gene could be TRBD1 or TRBD2 (6 bases each). Trimming pared 5 bases from V and 5 bases from J, leaving 16 bases between. Germline V gives CDR1 MNHEY, CDR2 SMNVEV (reference sequence). The length of the CDR3 is 15 residues. Here the CDR3 reads CASSRSQGRHNEQFF. CDR3 in DNA: TGTGCCAGCAGTCGATCTCAGGGGAGGCACAATGAGCAGTTCTTC.

This clonotype was seen more than once but under ten times. The genes are TRBV5-1 and TRBJ2-3; no firm D call. V lost 5 bases to trimming and J lost 2 bases, with 9 bases between them. The germline V gene has CDR1 SGHRS and CDR2 YFSETQ. This CDR3 region has 13 residues. CDR3 bases: TGCGCCAGCAGAATCGAAGTCACAGATACGCAGTATTTT. This encodes CASRIEVTDTQYF. Full variable domain (outside the CDR3, taken from reference TRBV5-1 and TRBJ2-3): KAGVTQTPRYLIKTRGQQVTLSCSPISGHRSVSWYQQTPGQGLQFLFEYFSETQRNKGNFPGRFSGRQFSNSRSEMNVSTLELGDSALYLCASRIEVTDTQYFGPGTRLTVL.

Remarks on this clonotype: At one of its ends the junction is not consistent with the germline gene, which may arise from a read error. This rearrangement joins TRBV11-2 to TRBJ2-1, with D maybe TRBD2 (5 bases). The germline CDR1 and CDR2 sequences are SGHAT and FQNNGV. The CDR3 is made up of 13 amino acids. Here the CDR3 DNA reads TGTGCCAGCAGCGTAGAGAGGGTCAATGAGCAGTTCTTC. Translating gives CASSVERVNEQFF.

Only one count was recorded for this clonotype. The J gene is TRBJ2-7, the V gene TRBV3-1; 7 nucleotides match TRBD2. The CDR3 totals 14 residues. CDR1 LGHDT and CDR2 YNNKEL come from the germline V gene (reference sequence). V shed 7 bases and J 4 bases; nucleotides not matched to a gene: 10. The CDR3 loop is CASNPAAGPYEQYF. The CDR3 DNA is TGTGCCAGCAACCCCGCAGCGGGACCATACGAGCAGTACTTC.

This clonotype was observed a few times. This could be a read error, since a much larger clone is one nucleotide away. The chain is built from TRBV10-1 and TRBJ2-7, with no clear D. Germline assignment: CDR1 WNHNN and CDR2 SYGVQD (reference sequence). The CDR3 contains 13 residues. The CDR3 DNA is TGCGCCAGCAGGGAGTCGAAGGTGGGCGAGCAGTACTTC. The encoded protein is CASRESKVGEQYF.

This chain joins TRBV5-1 and TRBJ2-1; TRBD2 aligns across 7 bases. Germline CDR1 is SGHRS and CDR2 is YFSETQ. V dropped 7 bases and J dropped 10; count of bases not matched to a gene: 14. This CDR3 contains 14 residues. The CDR3 is CASYPGARENEQFF. As DNA, the CDR3 is TGCGCCAGCTACCCCGGGGCGCGGGAGAACGAGCAGTTCTTC.